Listed below are T cell receptor beta chains from one sample, sequenced in a study of identical twins' blood T cells. Via MiXCR, TCRdb re-called the 5' RACE reads, giving one row per CDR3 protein. The sample consists of 300,000 to 450,000 distinct CDR3 sequences, 28% of them appearing once. The sequenced sample consisted of PBMCs. The receptor set was obtained from a woman aged 18-49 years in good health. Each CDR3 is given with its conserved first and last residue. The order of the fields is D gene, J gene, V gene, clone size, CDR3 DNA, CDR3 protein. The D gene is left open where the match is weak. Only part of the rows carry a size: once, few, many, or a class if the clone is expanded.

TRBD1 | TRBJ2-7 | TRBV9 | many | TGTGCCAGCAGCGCCCCGGGACAGGAGCCCTACGAGCAGTACTTC | CASSAPGQEPYEQYF
TRBD2 | TRBJ2-7 | TRBV20-1 | few | TGCAGTGCTAGGATAGCGGGGGGGCAATCCTACGAGCAGTACTTC | CSARIAGGQSYEQYF
- | TRBJ2-3 | TRBV20-1 | - | TGCAGTGCTAGCGACTTTCTCAACACGCAGTATTTT | CSASDFLNTQYF
- | TRBJ1-1 | TRBV6-1 | - | TGTGCCAGCAGTGAAGTTGTCGGGGGTGGGACTGAAGCTTTCTTT | CASSEVVGGGTEAFF
- | TRBJ2-5 | TRBV7-8 | - | TGTGCCAGCAGCTTAGAAGCAGGACTGTACCAAGAGACCCAGTACTTC | CASSLEAGLYQETQYF
TRBD2 | TRBJ2-5 | TRBV28 | few | TGTGCCAGCAGGAGACGACTAGCGGGGAAAGAGACCCAGTACTTC | CASRRRLAGKETQYF
TRBD2 | TRBJ2-7 | TRBV20-1 | - | TGCAGTGCTTTTGACACTAGCGGATCCTACGAGCAGTACTTC | CSAFDTSGSYEQYF
- | TRBJ1-5 | TRBV4-2 | many | TGTGCCAGCAGCCAACAGGGATATCAGCCCCAGCATTTT | CASSQQGYQPQHF
TRBD2 | TRBJ2-3 | TRBV10-3 | - | TGTGCCATCAGTGAGTTTGCCGGGACTAGCGGGGGGACACCTAGCACAGATACGCAGTATTTT | CAISEFAGTSGGTPSTDTQYF
- | TRBJ1-1 | TRBV7-9 | - | TGTGCCAGCAGCTTATGGGGAGCCGGAGGAGCTTTCTTT | CASSLWGAGGAFF
- | TRBJ1-2 | TRBV10-2 | few | TGCGCCAGCAGAGGGGACATCGTGATCGGCTACACCTTC | CASRGDIVIGYTF
- | TRBJ1-1 | TRBV5-1 | - | TGCGCCAGCACCCTAACGGGGAACACTGAAGCTTTCTTT | CASTLTGNTEAFF
- | TRBJ1-4 | TRBV29-1 | - | TGCAGCTTCCTCGGGGGCGATGAAAAACTGTTTTTT | CSFLGGDEKLFF
- | TRBJ1-4 | TRBV6-1 | few | TGTGCCAGCACCCCCCTTGGAACTAATGAAAAACTGTTTTTT | CASTPLGTNEKLFF
- | TRBJ1-1 | TRBV29-1 | - | TGCAGCGTTAGGGTTGGCGGCACTGAAGCTTTCTTT | CSVRVGGTEAFF
TRBD1 | TRBJ1-4 | TRBV5-1 | - | TGCGCCAGCAGCGTAGGGACAGGGAATGAAAAACTGTTTTTT | CASSVGTGNEKLFF
TRBD1 | TRBJ1-6 | TRBV7-9 | few | TGTGCCAGCAGCCCCTGGGACAGGGTATCACCCCTCCACTTT | CASSPWDRVSPLHF